The following is a T cell receptor beta chain sequence with its context. Its antigen is not identified. The data stem from a study of OX40 agonist ivuxolimab in advanced cancers. Study summary: The drug used for patients, ivuxolimab, was an agonistic anti-OX40 (CD134) antibody. Overall study results and limits: The investigators did not determine what antigen specificity the expanded peripheral T cells had.

The repertoire was sequenced with immunoSEQ multiplex PCR; TCRdb's copy has only in-frame clones and lacks some. The table has tens of thousands of clones, over 75% seen once. The CDR3 is 13 amino acids. Per germline, CDR1 SGHAT and CDR2 FQNNGV. V shed 5 bases and J shed 1 base, with 8 bases lying between them. This chain links TRBV11-2 with TRBJ1-2; D perhaps matches TRBD1 (5 bases). The specimen comprised CD4+ or CD8+ T cells sorted from blood, sampled in a trial of the OX40 agonist ivuxolimab. The receptor was isolated from an adult with an advanced solid tumor such as melanoma, head and neck, liver or kidney cancer. In nucleotides, the CDR3 is TGTGCCAGCAGCGATCAGGGTAACTATGGCTACACCTTC. Translation gives CASSDQGNYGYTF.